One sample yielded the 26 T cell receptor beta chains listed below, sequenced in a study of OX40 agonist ivuxolimab in advanced cancers. This table comes from immunoSEQ multiplex PCR, and its TCRdb copy is limited to in-frame clones, with some not included. The data show tens of thousands of clones, approximately 83% seen once. Sequences were derived from CD4+ or CD8+ T cells sorted from blood, sampled in a trial of the OX40 agonist ivuxolimab. The receptor source for this set is an adult with an advanced solid tumor such as melanoma, head and neck, liver or kidney cancer.

The chain is built from TRBV11-3 and TRBJ1-2; 7 bases match TRBD1. In germline, CDR1 is SGHNT, CDR2 YENEEA. V lost 5 bases and J lost 8; bases outside the gene matches: 5. The CDR3 is 12 amino acids. In nucleotides, the CDR3 is TGTGCCAGCAGCCTACAGGGGAGCGGCTACACCTTC. It encodes CASSLQGSGYTF.

This sequence joins TRBV2 and TRBJ2-2, with D unclear. This CDR3 is 11 amino acids long. The V end lost 4 bases, the J end lost 4 bases, and 1 base lay between the germline ends. Germline CDR1 is SNHLY and CDR2 is FYNNEI. The CDR3 coding sequence is TGTGCCAGCAGTGTCACCGGGGAGCTGTTTTTT. Translating gives CASSVTGELFF. Full variable domain (remainder filled in from reference TRBV2 and TRBJ2-2): EPEVTQTPSHQVTQMGQEVILRCVPISNHLYFYWYRQILGQKVEFLVSFYNNEISEKSEIFDDQFSVERPDGSNFTLKIRSTKLEDSAMYFCASSVTGELFFGEGSRLTVL.

V usage is TRBV7-2 and J usage is TRBJ2-5; 11 bases line up with TRBD2. V shed 5 bases, J shed 5 bases, and the junction held 10 bases outside the gene matches. The CDR3 extends over 16 amino acids. The V gene's germline CDR1 is SGHTA and CDR2 FQGNSA. The CDR3 region is CASSRSGGARRETQYF. DNA for the CDR3: TGTGCCAGCAGCCGTAGCGGGGGGGCGCGGAGGGAGACCCAGTACTTC.

The V call is TRBV7-3, the J call TRBJ2-7; 7 nucleotides match TRBD1. V dropped 6 bases and J dropped 3; count of bases not matched to a gene: 5. The length of the CDR3 is 13 residues. Per the germline V gene, CDR1 is SGHTA and CDR2 is FQGTGA. The CDR3: CASSSRDSYEQYF. The CDR3 DNA reads as TGTGCCAGCAGTTCCCGGGACAGCTACGAGCAGTACTTC.

This sequence joins TRBV7-2 and TRBJ1-3; D gene unclear. This CDR3 is built from 15 residues. Germline V gene data show CDR1 as SGHTA and CDR2 as FQGNSA. V lost 3 bases and J lost 0, with 9 bases in between. CDR3 DNA: TGTGCCAGCAGCTTTAGAAGCCTCTCTGGAAACACCATATATTTT. Amino acid sequence: CASSFRSLSGNTIYF.

This sequence joins TRBV5-1 and TRBJ1-2, with TRBD1 matching 7 bases. V shed 0 bases, J shed 0 bases, and the junction held 5 bases outside the gene matches. Germline-derived CDR1 and CDR2 are SGHRS and YFSETQ. The CDR3 has 16 residues. CDR3 sequence (DNA): TGCGCCAGCAGCTTGGGTGTAGGGGGCGCTAACTATGGCTACACCTTC. It specifies CASSLGVGGANYGYTF.

This chain uses TRBV5-1 with TRBJ1-3; 9 nucleotides match TRBD1. The V gene's germline CDR1 is SGHRS and CDR2 YFSETQ. This CDR3 comprises 22 residues. The V gene end was trimmed by 5 bases and the J gene end by 1 base; junction bases not matched to a gene: 25. In DNA, the CDR3 is TGCGCCAGCAGTTTGATGTATGACCCGACAGGGGGATATGTTGCGTCTGGAAACACCATATATTTT. Translating it yields CASSLMYDPTGGYVASGNTIYF.

The rearrangement joins TRBV29-1 to TRBJ2-7, with 7 bases identical to TRBD1. V shed 0 bases and J 1 base; nucleotides not matched to a gene: 6. The germline gives CDR1 SQVTM, CDR2 ANQGSEA. The CDR3 has 15 residues. The CDR3 DNA reads TGCAGCGTTGAAGAAGGGGGCGGATCGTCCTACGAGCAGTACTTC. Residues: CSVEEGGGSSYEQYF.

The chain combines TRBV21-1 with TRBJ2-7; the D segment call TRBD2 is taken from the table without a DNA check. TRBV21-1 is given as a pseudogene. This CDR3 has 15 amino acids. CDR3: CASSKRGGPSYEQYF. The CDR3 nucleotides are TGTGCCAGCAGCAAACGGGGGGGTCCCTCCTACGAGCAGTACTTC.

This chain connects TRBV5-1 to TRBJ1-4; D is perhaps TRBD1 (5 bases). Trimming took 7 bases from V and 0 from J, leaving 13 bases between them. Per the germline V gene, CDR1 is SGHRS and CDR2 is YFSETQ. This CDR3 region has 15 residues. CDR3 bases: TGCGCCAGCTCCGGGGGTAGTGCAACTAATGAAAAACTGTTTTTT. Translation: CASSGGSATNEKLFF.

This clone occurred a few times. The gene calls are TRBV19 and TRBJ2-1; D is ambiguous. Deletions cut 3 bases from V and 6 bases from J, with 21 bases between. Germline V CDR1 and CDR2: LNHDA, SQIVND (reference sequence). This CDR3 has 17 residues. The CDR3 spells CASSMPQGLGSLNEQFF. In DNA, the CDR3 is TGTGCCAGTAGTATGCCCCAAGGGCTGGGGTCCCTCAATGAGCAGTTCTTC. Using reference TRBV19 and TRBJ2-1 for the parts outside the CDR3, the full variable domain is DGGITQSPKYLFRKEGQNVTLSCEQNLNHDAMYWYRQDPGQGLRLIYYSQIVNDFQKGDIAEGYSVSREKKESFPLTVTSAQKNPTAFYLCASSMPQGLGSLNEQFFGPGTRLTVL.

The chain is built from TRBV6-6 and TRBJ1-5, with 7 bases lining up with TRBD1. CDR1 is MNHNY, CDR2 SVGAGI, per germline (reference sequence). The CDR3 sequence is 16 residues long. V was clipped by 4 bases and J by 4 bases; unmatched bases: 10. Written as DNA, the CDR3 is TGTGCCAGCAGTTCCCCGGGACAGCTTAGGAATCAGCCCCAGCATTTT. Protein: CASSSPGQLRNQPQHF.

The chain combines TRBV14 with TRBJ2-3; no clear D gene. Germline lookup yields CDR1 SGHDN and CDR2 FVKESK. V gave up 1 base and J gave up 1 base, with 15 bases separating them. This CDR3 is 17 amino acids long. The CDR3 sequence is CASSQVDVWVGTDTQYF. The CDR3 bases are TGTGCCAGCAGCCAAGTGGATGTTTGGGTCGGCACAGATACGCAGTATTTT.

This rearrangement joins TRBV5-1 to TRBJ2-7; tentatively, D is TRBD1 (7 bases). CDR1 is SGHRS, CDR2 YFSETQ, per germline. V lost 4 bases to trimming and J lost 7 bases, with 18 bases between them. The CDR3 consists of 14 residues. The CDR3 region has the DNA TGCGCCAGCAGCGGAGGGACAGACCCTTTTGAGCAGTACTTC. It codes for CASSGGTDPFEQYF.

This clone has just a few counts. This chain connects TRBV5-1 to TRBJ1-2; 7 bases agree with TRBD1. The CDR3 consists of 15 residues. Germline V lookup: CDR1 SGHRS, CDR2 YFSETQ. The trim removed 2 bases at V and 6 bases at J, leaving 10 bases unmatched. DNA of the CDR3: TGCGCCAGCAGCTTCGTGACGACAGGGAGCAATGGCTACACCTTC. Translating gives CASSFVTTGSNGYTF.

The chain links TRBV5-1 to TRBJ1-4; TRBD1 matches at 7 bases. Germline trimming cut 3 bases from V and 8 bases from J; bases unmatched to any gene: 10. The CDR3 covers 15 residues. Per germline, CDR1 SGHRS and CDR2 YFSETQ. CDR3 residues: CASSSRQGTDEKLFF. The CDR3 coding sequence is TGCGCCAGCAGCTCAAGACAGGGCACAGACGAAAAACTGTTTTTT.

Here the CDR3 reads CASSEAAGTVFEQYF. CDR3 coding DNA: TGCGCCAGCAGCGAGGCGGCAGGGACAGTGTTCGAGCAGTACTTC. The rearrangement links TRBV5-1 to TRBJ2-7; the match to TRBD1 covers 7 bases. Germline CDR1 SGHRS, CDR2 YFSETQ. J was trimmed by 6 bases and V by 4 bases; bases with no gene match: 13. The CDR3 is 15 amino acids.

About this clone: One end of the junction varies from germline; a read error may be responsible. The genes are TRBV7-3 and TRBJ2-2; D is unclear. The CDR3 runs 15 residues. Germline V gene lookup returns CDR1 SGHTA and CDR2 FQGTGA. The CDR3 bases are TGTACCAGCAGTCTGACTGGTGCGGACACCGGGGAGCTGTTTTTT. Translated: CTSSLTGADTGELFF.

This clone came up once. The chain couples TRBV18 to TRBJ2-7, with D possibly being TRBD1 (6 bases). The CDR3 covers 17 residues. Germline CDR1 is KGHSH and CDR2 is LQKENI. V lost 0 bases to trimming and J lost 4 bases, with 19 bases between them. The CDR3 sequence: CASSPPGVRGQIYEQYF. CDR3 coding DNA: TGTGCCAGCTCACCACCGGGTGTCCGAGGACAGATATACGAGCAGTACTTC. Filled out from reference TRBV18 and TRBJ2-7, the complete variable domain reads NAGVMQNPRHLVRRRGQEARLRCSPMKGHSHVYWYRQLPEEGLKFMVYLQKENIIDESGMPKERFSAEFPKEGPSILRIQQVVRGDSAAYFCASSPPGVRGQIYEQYFGPGTRLTVT.

The chain links TRBV13 to TRBJ1-2, with 7 bases aligning to TRBD1. The CDR3 spans 16 residues. From germline, CDR1 is PRHDT and CDR2 FYEKMQ (reference sequence). The V segment lost 5 bases and the J segment 13 bases; nucleotides outside the gene matches: 22. In nucleotides, the CDR3 is TGTGCCAGCAGCCCTAGGGGGACAGCCGGTCCGGTGTTGAGCACCTTC. This translates into CASSPRGTAGPVLSTF.

V usage is TRBV4-3 and J usage is TRBJ2-7; maybe TRBD1 (5 bases). Germline lookup yields CDR1 LGHNA and CDR2 YSLEER. There are 15 residues in the CDR3. Trimming took 3 bases from V and 3 from J, leaving 15 bases between them. The CDR3 bases are TGCGCCAGCAGCCAGCTCTGGGGCAGCCTCTACGAGCAGTACTTC. Amino acids: CASSQLWGSLYEQYF.

This chain uses TRBV7-2 with TRBJ2-6; D is perhaps TRBD2 (6 bases). The CDR3 runs 18 residues. The germline CDR1 and CDR2 sequences are SGHTA and FQGNSA. Trimming left V 0 bases short and J 0 bases short, with 12 bases between. CDR3 amino acids: CASSLALRGSSGANVLTF. In DNA form, the CDR3 reads TGTGCCAGCAGCTTAGCGCTTCGGGGGTCCTCTGGGGCCAACGTCCTGACTTTC.

CDR3 sequence (DNA): TGTGCCAGCAGCTCGACGGGACAGACCTATGGCTACACCTTC. This gives the protein CASSSTGQTYGYTF. The V and J genes are TRBV7-2 and TRBJ1-2, with TRBD1 identical over 7 bases. The CDR3 spans 14 residues. Germline assignment: CDR1 SGHTA and CDR2 FQGNSA. The J segment lost 4 bases and the V segment lost 4 bases, leaving 6 bases of the junction unmatched.

The genes are TRBV18 and TRBJ1-1; no definite D call. The ends were cut back, 2 bases at V and 1 base at J, with 8 bases in the middle. In germline, CDR1 is KGHSH, CDR2 LQKENI. The CDR3 is 14 residues long. The CDR3 nucleotides are TGTGCCAGCTCACCAGCCGGAGGGAACACTGAAGCTTTCTTT. As protein: CASSPAGGNTEAFF.

V and J are TRBV5-5 and TRBJ1-1; tentatively, D is TRBD1 (6 bases). The CDR3 spans 16 residues. V gave up 0 bases and J gave up 12 bases, with 24 bases separating them. CDR1 and CDR2 from the germline V gene are SGHKS and YYEKEE (reference sequence). The CDR3, as DNA: TGTGCCAGCAGCTTGGCCGTACAGGGTGAGGGTAACAAGTCTTTCTTT. Its translation: CASSLAVQGEGNKSFF.

The chain combines TRBV15 with TRBJ2-3, with 7 bases aligning to TRBD1. CDR1 is LNHNV and CDR2 is YYDKDF in the germline V gene (reference sequence). The length of the CDR3 is 20 residues. The V segment lost 0 bases and the J segment 2 bases; nucleotides outside the gene matches: 17. The CDR3 here is CATSRDHRTGKRFTTDTQYF. For the CDR3, the DNA is TGTGCCACCAGCAGAGATCATCGGACAGGAAAGCGGTTCACCACAGATACGCAGTATTTT.